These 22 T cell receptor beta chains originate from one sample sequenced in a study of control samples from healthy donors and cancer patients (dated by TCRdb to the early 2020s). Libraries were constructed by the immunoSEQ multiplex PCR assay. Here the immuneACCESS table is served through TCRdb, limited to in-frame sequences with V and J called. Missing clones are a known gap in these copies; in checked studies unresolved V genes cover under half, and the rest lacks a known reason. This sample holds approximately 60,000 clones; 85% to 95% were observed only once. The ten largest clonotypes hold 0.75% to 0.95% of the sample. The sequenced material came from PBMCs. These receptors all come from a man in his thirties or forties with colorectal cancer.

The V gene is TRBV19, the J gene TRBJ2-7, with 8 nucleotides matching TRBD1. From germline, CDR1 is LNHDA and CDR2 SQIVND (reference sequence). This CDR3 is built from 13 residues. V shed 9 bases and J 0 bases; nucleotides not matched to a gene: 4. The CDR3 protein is CASGQGLSYEQYF. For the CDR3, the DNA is TGTGCCAGCGGACAGGGACTCTCCTACGAGCAGTACTTC.

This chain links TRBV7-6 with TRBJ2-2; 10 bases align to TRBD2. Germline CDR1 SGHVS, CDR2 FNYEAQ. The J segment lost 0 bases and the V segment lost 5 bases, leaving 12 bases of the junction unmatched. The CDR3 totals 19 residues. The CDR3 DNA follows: TGTGCCAGCAGCCGTTCTAGCGGGGGCAAGTTCGCGAACACCGGGGAGCTGTTTTTT. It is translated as CASSRSSGGKFANTGELFF.

The CDR3 coding sequence is TGCGCCAGCAGCTTGGCCGGGAATAGCAATCAGCCCCAGCATTTT. This gives the protein CASSLAGNSNQPQHF. The chain joins TRBV5-1 to TRBJ1-5; D unresolved. Trimming left V 0 bases short and J 0 bases short, with 7 bases between. In germline, CDR1 is SGHRS, CDR2 YFSETQ. CDR3 length equals 15 residues.

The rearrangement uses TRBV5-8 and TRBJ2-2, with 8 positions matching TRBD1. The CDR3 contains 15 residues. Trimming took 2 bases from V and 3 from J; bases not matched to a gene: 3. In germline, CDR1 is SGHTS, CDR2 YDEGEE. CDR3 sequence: CASSFPTGDTGELFF. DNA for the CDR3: TGTGCCAGCAGCTTTCCGACAGGGGACACCGGGGAGCTGTTTTTT.

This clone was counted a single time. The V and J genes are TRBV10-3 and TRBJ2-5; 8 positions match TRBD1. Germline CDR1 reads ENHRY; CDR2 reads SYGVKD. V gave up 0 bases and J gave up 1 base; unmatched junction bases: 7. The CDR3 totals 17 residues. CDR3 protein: CAISESRRGTGQETQYF. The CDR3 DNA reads TGTGCCATCAGTGAGTCGAGACGCGGGACAGGCCAAGAGACCCAGTACTTC.

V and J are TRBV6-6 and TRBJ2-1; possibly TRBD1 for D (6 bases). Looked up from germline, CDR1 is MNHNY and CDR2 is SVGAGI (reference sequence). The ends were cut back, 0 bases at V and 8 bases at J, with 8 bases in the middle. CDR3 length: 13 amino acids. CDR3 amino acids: CASSYSGAHEQFF. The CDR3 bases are TGTGCCAGCAGTTACTCGGGGGCCCATGAGCAGTTCTTC.

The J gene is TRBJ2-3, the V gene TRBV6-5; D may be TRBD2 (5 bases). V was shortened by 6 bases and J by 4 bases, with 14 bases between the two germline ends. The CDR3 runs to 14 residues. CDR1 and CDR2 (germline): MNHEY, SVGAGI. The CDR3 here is CASRKTGVADTQYF. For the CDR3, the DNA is TGTGCCAGCAGAAAAACCGGGGTGGCAGATACGCAGTATTTT.

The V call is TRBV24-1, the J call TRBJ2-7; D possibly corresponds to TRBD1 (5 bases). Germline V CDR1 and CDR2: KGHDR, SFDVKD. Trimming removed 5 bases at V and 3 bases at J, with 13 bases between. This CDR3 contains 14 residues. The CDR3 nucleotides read TGTGCCACCAGTGGGTCAGGGCCACTCTACGAGCAGTACTTC. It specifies CATSGSGPLYEQYF.

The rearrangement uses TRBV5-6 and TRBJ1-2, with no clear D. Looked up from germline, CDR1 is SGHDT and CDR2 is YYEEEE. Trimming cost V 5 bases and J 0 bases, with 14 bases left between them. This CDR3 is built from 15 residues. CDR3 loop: CASSEGIAANYGYTF. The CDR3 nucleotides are TGTGCCAGCAGTGAGGGCATCGCAGCTAACTATGGCTACACCTTC.

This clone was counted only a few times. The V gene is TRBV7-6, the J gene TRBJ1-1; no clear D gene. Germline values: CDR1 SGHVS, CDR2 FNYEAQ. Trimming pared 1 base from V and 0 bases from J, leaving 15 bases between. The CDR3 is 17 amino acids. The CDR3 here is CASSLGYPRQMNTEAFF. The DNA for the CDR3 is TGTGCCAGCAGCTTAGGATACCCAAGGCAGATGAACACTGAAGCTTTCTTT.

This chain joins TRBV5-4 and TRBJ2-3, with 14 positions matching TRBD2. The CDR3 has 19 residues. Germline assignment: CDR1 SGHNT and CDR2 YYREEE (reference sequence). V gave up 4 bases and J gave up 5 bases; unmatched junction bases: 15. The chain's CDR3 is CASSRRGLAGAPGRDTQYF. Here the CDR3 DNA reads TGTGCCAGCAGCCGTCGGGGACTAGCGGGGGCTCCAGGGAGAGATACGCAGTATTTT.

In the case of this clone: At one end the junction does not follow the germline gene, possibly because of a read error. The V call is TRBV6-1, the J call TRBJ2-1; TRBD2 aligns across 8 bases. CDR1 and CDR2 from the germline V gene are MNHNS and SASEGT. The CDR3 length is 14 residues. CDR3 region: CASREAGVYNEQFF. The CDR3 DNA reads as TGTGCCAGCAGGGAAGCGGGGGTCTACAATGAGCAGTTCTTC.

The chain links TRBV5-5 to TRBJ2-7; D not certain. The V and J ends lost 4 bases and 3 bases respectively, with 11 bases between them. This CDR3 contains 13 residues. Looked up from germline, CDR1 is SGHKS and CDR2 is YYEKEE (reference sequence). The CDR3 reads CASSLDGSYEQYF. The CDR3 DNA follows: TGTGCCAGCAGCCTGGACGGAAGCTACGAGCAGTACTTC.

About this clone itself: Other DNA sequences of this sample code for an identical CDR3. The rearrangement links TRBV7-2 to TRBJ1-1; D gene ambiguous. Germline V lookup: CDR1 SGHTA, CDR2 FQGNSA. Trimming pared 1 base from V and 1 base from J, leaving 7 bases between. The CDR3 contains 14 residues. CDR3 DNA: TGTGCCAGCAGCTTAGGACCGGCGAACACTGAAGCTTTCTTT. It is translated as CASSLGPANTEAFF.

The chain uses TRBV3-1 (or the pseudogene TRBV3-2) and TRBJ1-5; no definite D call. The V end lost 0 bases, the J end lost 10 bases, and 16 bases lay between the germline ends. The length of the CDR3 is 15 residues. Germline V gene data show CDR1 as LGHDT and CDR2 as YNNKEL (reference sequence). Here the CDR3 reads CASSQDQYSNRPQHF. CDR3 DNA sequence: TGTGCCAGCAGCCAAGATCAGTATAGCAATCGACCCCAGCATTTT.

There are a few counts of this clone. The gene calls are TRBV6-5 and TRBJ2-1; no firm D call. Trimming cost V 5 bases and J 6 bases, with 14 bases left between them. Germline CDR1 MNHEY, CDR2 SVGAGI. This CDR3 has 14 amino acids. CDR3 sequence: CASSLRGGSNEQFF. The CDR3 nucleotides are TGTGCCAGCAGTCTTCGAGGTGGCTCCAATGAGCAGTTCTTC.

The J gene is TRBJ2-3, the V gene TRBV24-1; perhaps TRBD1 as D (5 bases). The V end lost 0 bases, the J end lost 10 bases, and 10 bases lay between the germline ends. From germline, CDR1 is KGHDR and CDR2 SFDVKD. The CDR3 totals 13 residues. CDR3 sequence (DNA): TGTGCCACCAGTGATTTGACCCTAGGGGCGCAGTATTTT. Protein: CATSDLTLGAQYF.

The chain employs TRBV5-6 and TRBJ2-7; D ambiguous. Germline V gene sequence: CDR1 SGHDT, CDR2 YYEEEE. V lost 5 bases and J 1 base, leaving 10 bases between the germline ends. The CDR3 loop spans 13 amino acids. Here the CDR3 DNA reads TGTGCCAGCAGTTTGACGGTATCCTACGAGCAGTACTTC. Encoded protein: CASSLTVSYEQYF.

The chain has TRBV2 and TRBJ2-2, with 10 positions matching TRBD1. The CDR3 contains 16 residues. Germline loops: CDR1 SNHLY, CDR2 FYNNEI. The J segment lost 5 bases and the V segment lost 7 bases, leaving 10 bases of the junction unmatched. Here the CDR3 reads CASTLISGQGTGELFF. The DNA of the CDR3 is TGTGCCAGCACTCTGATCTCGGGACAGGGGACCGGGGAGCTGTTTTTT.

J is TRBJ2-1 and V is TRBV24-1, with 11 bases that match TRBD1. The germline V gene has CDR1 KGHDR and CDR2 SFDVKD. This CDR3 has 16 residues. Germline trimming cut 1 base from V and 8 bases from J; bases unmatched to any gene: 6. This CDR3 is CATSDLGTGGGHEQFF. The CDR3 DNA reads TGTGCCACCAGTGATTTAGGGACAGGGGGTGGCCATGAGCAGTTCTTC.

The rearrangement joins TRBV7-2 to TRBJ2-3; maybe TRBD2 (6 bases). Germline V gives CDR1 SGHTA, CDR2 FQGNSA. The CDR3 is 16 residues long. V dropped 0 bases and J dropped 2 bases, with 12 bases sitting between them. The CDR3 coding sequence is TGTGCCAGCAGCTTAGCCTTGTGGGGGGACACAGATACGCAGTATTTT. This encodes CASSLALWGDTDTQYF.

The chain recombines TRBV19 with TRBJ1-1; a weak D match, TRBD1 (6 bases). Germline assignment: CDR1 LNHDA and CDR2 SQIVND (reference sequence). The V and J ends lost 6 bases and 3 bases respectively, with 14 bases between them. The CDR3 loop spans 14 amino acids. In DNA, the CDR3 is TGTGCCAGTAGATACAGGGTAGGGGACACTGAAGCTTTCTTT. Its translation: CASRYRVGDTEAFF.